This T cell receptor beta chain was recorded in a study of OX40 agonist ivuxolimab in advanced cancers. Background on the study: Those treated in dose escalation had hepatocellular carcinoma, melanoma, renal cell cancer or head and neck cancer. Study-wide results and caveats: Partial responders dosed at 0.1-3.0 mg/kg displayed clonal expansion ranking among the lowest. It was also the case that some nonresponders had low normalized T-cell clonal expansion. CD4+ and CD8+ blood T cells expanded clonally by week 6 at 0.1 to 3.0 mg/kg.

Produced via immunoSEQ multiplex PCR; TCRdb's table is partial and in-frame only. The sample includes about 45,000 clones, more than 80% seen only once; the top ten take less than 20%. This clone was counted a single time. What it recognizes is unknown. The length of the CDR3 is 16 residues. The V end was cut by 4 bases, the J end by 0 bases, with 15 bases between. Per germline, CDR1 SGHAT and CDR2 FQNNGV. This chain joins TRBV11-2 and TRBJ1-1; D ambiguous. The material sequenced was CD4+ or CD8+ T cells sorted from blood, taken in a trial of the OX40 agonist ivuxolimab. This TCR was recovered from an adult with an advanced solid tumor such as melanoma, head and neck, liver or kidney cancer. The CDR3 sequence is CASSYPPDSLNTEAFF. Here the CDR3 DNA reads TGTGCCAGCAGCTACCCCCCCGATAGTTTGAACACTGAAGCTTTCTTT.